This TCR beta chain emerged from a study of blood T cell repertoires in COVID-19. Overall study: Acute and convalescent COVID-19 samples came from the United States, Italy and Spain. Sample material is recorded as cDNA or gDNA derived from T cells, B-cell-depleted T cells, or PBMCs.

How the authors handled the data: How many nucleated cells were present was estimated from reference gene primer amplification. TCRdb's table, derived via immunoSEQ multiplex PCR, lists solely in-frame clones and lacks some. Clone size and V and J calls were adopted from that table, with D and trimming inferred from the DNA. There are 300,000 to 400,000 clones in the sample; about 83% occur only once, and 2.5% to 3% lies in the top ten. Germline assignment: CDR1 SGHVS and CDR2 FQNEAQ. This CDR3 contains 13 residues. V dropped 5 bases and J dropped 11 bases, with 18 bases sitting between them. Sample: peripheral blood. This chain links TRBV7-8 with TRBJ1-1, with D perhaps TRBD1 (5 bases). This TCR came from a man aged 25-45 years with active or convalescent COVID-19. CDR3 sequence reads: CASSTDFGTRAFF. As DNA, the CDR3 is TGTGCCAGCAGCACAGATTTCGGGACTCGGGCTTTCTTT.